The 31 T cell receptor beta chains listed next were all sequenced from one sample in a study of breast tumors, draining lymph nodes, adjacent tissues. MiXCR was run by TCRdb on the multiplex PCR reads, yielding one entry per CDR3 protein. Found here are roughly 49,000 distinct CDR3 sequences, roughly 40% of them singletons; the top ten hold roughly a tenth. What was sequenced was breast tumor tissue. The origin of the receptors is a female donor with breast cancer. Some clones in this sample may be carry-over from other donors' samples.

In this sample, this clonotype turned up many times. The V call is TRBV19, the J call TRBJ1-5; 7 bases are a match to TRBD1. The CDR3 sequence is 17 residues long. After removal of 3 bases from V and 3 bases from J, the junction contained 11 bases not matched to a gene. Germline CDR1 LNHDA, CDR2 SQIVND (reference sequence). CDR3 region: CASSIRGAGGYNQPQHF. CDR3 nucleotide sequence: TGTGCCAGTAGTATCCGAGGGGCAGGGGGTTACAATCAGCCCCAGCATTTT.

About this clonotype itself: The conserved phenylalanine or tryptophan is not found at the CDR3 terminus, so this likely reflects a read error. This chain connects TRBV20-1 to TRBJ1-2, with D hard to call. V was cut by 6 bases and J by 8 bases, with 10 bases left in between. This CDR3 contains 10 residues. The germline V gene has CDR1 DFQATT and CDR2 SNEGSKA (reference sequence). The CDR3 loop reads CSATRSGYTS. DNA for the CDR3: TGCAGTGCCACCAGGAGCGGCTACACCTCC.

On this clonotype itself: The junction does not match germline at one end; this may be a read error. This chain's CDR3 is CASIETGGNVLTF. CDR3 coding DNA: TGTGCCAGCATTGAAACAGGGGGCAACGTCCTGACTTTC. The rearrangement joins TRBV2 to TRBJ2-6; 8 nucleotides agree with TRBD1. This CDR3 has 13 amino acids. Germline V gene lookup returns CDR1 SNHLY and CDR2 FYNNEI.

This clonotype came up a few times. Mismatch with germline at one junction end may stem from a read error. The chain combines TRBV6-2 or TRBV6-3 with TRBJ1-5; 10 bases are shared with TRBD1. Germline V gene lookup returns CDR1 MNHEY and CDR2 SVGEGT. The CDR3 length is 15 residues. DNA for the CDR3: TGTGCCAGCAGTCACTCGAGGACAGGGGGACAGCCCCAGCATTTT. It yields the protein CASSHSRTGGQPQHF.

This clonotype was counted many times. This chain uses TRBV11-2 with TRBJ2-7; the D gene is possibly TRBD2 (6 bases). The V gene's germline CDR1 is SGHAT and CDR2 FQNNGV. Trimming took off 1 base at V and 7 bases at J, with 14 bases between the two ends. The CDR3 runs to 14 residues. The CDR3 bases are TGTGCCAGCAGCTTAGCCGGGAGAGTTTGGGAGCAGTACTTC. Translated, it gives CASSLAGRVWEQYF.

This clonotype was counted many times. This sequence joins TRBV2 and TRBJ2-7; D is possibly TRBD1 or TRBD2 (6 bases each). Germline values: CDR1 SNHLY, CDR2 FYNNEI. Trimming removed 8 bases at V and 3 bases at J, with 11 bases between. The CDR3 covers 12 residues. CDR3 DNA: TGTGCCAGCTGGAGGGGACACTACGAGCAGTACTTC. The encoded protein is CASWRGHYEQYF.

A word on this clonotype: The junction departs from the called germline gene at one end, perhaps through a read error. The V gene is TRBV5-1, the J gene TRBJ2-7; 7 nucleotides agree with TRBD2. Germline V gene sequence: CDR1 SGHRS, CDR2 YFSETQ. This CDR3 spans 16 amino acids. The CDR3 sequence is CASSLWGSGGSNEQHF. The CDR3 bases are TGCGCCAGCAGCTTGTGGGGGTCGGGAGGCAGCAACGAGCAGCACTTC.

A few counts support this clonotype. Possible read error: a much larger clone is one base away. This rearrangement joins TRBV6-5 to TRBJ2-1; D might be TRBD2 (6 bases). CDR1 is MNHEY and CDR2 is SVGAGI in the germline V gene. V lost 5 bases and J lost 9, with 8 bases in between. This CDR3 contains 11 residues. CDR3 amino acids: CASSLGGEQFF. CDR3 in DNA: TGTGCCAGCAGTCTCGGGGGTGAGCAGTTCTTC.

Many counts were recorded for this clonotype. The chain carries TRBV6-1 and TRBJ2-5; 10 bases line up with TRBD2. Germline V CDR1 and CDR2: MNHNS, SASEGT. Unmatched junction bases numbered 3, after V lost 5 bases and J lost 6 bases. The CDR3 length is 13 residues. CDR3 nucleotides: TGTGCCAGCAGTACAGCGGGAGGGCAGACCCAGTACTTC. Its translation: CASSTAGGQTQYF.

This clonotype was picked up many times. The V and J genes are TRBV18 and TRBJ2-2, with D possibly being TRBD1 (5 bases). This CDR3 is built from 12 residues. The V gene lost 3 bases and the J gene lost 8 bases, with 7 bases spanning the gap. CDR1 and CDR2 from the germline V gene are KGHSH and LQKENI. CDR3 coding DNA: TGTGCCAGCTCACCGCGACAGGGGGAGCTGTTTTTT. This codes for CASSPRQGELFF.

The CDR3 DNA is TGTGCCAGCAGGCCGCCAGGGGGCGCGGTCAACGAGCAGTACTTC. Its protein is CASRPPGGAVNEQYF. The chain employs TRBV6-2 or TRBV6-3 and TRBJ2-7; TRBD1 aligns across 8 bases. CDR1 is MNHEY, CDR2 SVGEGT, per germline. The V and J ends lost 6 bases and 5 bases, in that order; junction bases with no gene match: 12. There are 15 residues in the CDR3.

This clonotype was seen repeatedly, ten times or more. A junction boundary mismatches the germline segment, possibly from a read error. The J gene is TRBJ2-7, the V gene TRBV9; D might be TRBD1 (5 bases). Germline-derived CDR1 and CDR2 are SGDLS and YYNGEE. This CDR3 has 14 amino acids. The CDR3 is CASGVDGRVDEQYF. The CDR3 bases are TGTGCCAGCGGCGTAGATGGCAGGGTTGACGAGCAGTACTTC.

The chain couples TRBV20-1 to TRBJ1-1; 7 bases agree with TRBD1. Germline V CDR1 and CDR2: DFQATT, SNEGSKA (reference sequence). The CDR3 length is 12 residues. The V and J ends lost 7 bases and 2 bases, in that order; junction bases with no gene match: 4. The CDR3 region is CSVQGGNTEAFF. In DNA form, the CDR3 reads TGCAGTGTTCAGGGGGGTAACACTGAAGCTTTCTTT.

This clonotype was seen repeatedly, ten times or more. J is TRBJ2-2 and V is TRBV4-1, with 9 nucleotides matching TRBD2. Unmatched junction bases numbered 2, after V lost 0 bases and J lost 3 bases. From germline, CDR1 is MGHRA and CDR2 YSYEKL. This CDR3 region has 16 residues. The CDR3 region is CASSQDRTSDTGELFF. In DNA, the CDR3 is TGCGCCAGCAGCCAAGATAGGACTAGCGACACCGGGGAGCTGTTTTTT.

This clonotype was seen at least ten times. The CDR3 nucleotides read TGTGCCAGCAGGGACAGACAAACCCAAGAGACCCAGTACTTC. Translated, it gives CASRDRQTQETQYF. This sequence joins TRBV2 and TRBJ2-5; TRBD1 might be the D (6 bases). V gave up 6 bases and J gave up 1 base, with 12 bases separating them. In germline, CDR1 is SNHLY, CDR2 FYNNEI. This CDR3 has 14 residues.

This clonotype has ten or more counts. The gene calls are TRBV24-1 and TRBJ2-1, with D possibly matching TRBD2 (6 bases). Germline V gives CDR1 KGHDR, CDR2 SFDVKD. The length of the CDR3 is 16 residues. Trimming cost V 3 bases and J 7 bases, with 18 bases left between them. The CDR3 DNA follows: TGTGCCACCAGTGATGGGAAGCGGGTGTATCGGAATGAGCAGTTCTTC. It translates to CATSDGKRVYRNEQFF.

This clonotype was found many times. The V gene is TRBV2, the J gene TRBJ1-4; D gene ambiguous. V gave up 7 bases and J gave up 6 bases, with 15 bases separating them. This CDR3 has 14 residues. The germline gives CDR1 SNHLY, CDR2 FYNNEI. This CDR3 reads CASNAGGRHEKLFF. The CDR3 nucleotides read TGTGCCAGCAACGCGGGAGGGAGACATGAAAAACTGTTTTTT.

This clonotype showed up just a few times. CDR3 region: CASRIEGWNSPLHF. The CDR3 nucleotides read TGCGCCAGCAGAATCGAGGGCTGGAATTCACCCCTCCACTTT. The chain links TRBV10-1 to TRBJ1-6; D not resolved. V dropped 6 bases and J dropped 7 bases, with 13 bases sitting between them. The CDR3 is 14 residues long. Per germline, CDR1 WNHNN and CDR2 SYGVQD (reference sequence).

The CDR3 DNA sequence: TGTGCCTGGAGGAGCTCCTATAATTCACCCCTCCACTTT. As protein: CAWRSSYNSPLHF. V usage is TRBV30 and J usage is TRBJ1-6; D unclear. Trimming removed 3 bases from V and 0 bases from J, with 3 bases in between. CDR1 is GTSNPN and CDR2 is SVGIG in the germline V gene (reference sequence). There are 13 residues in the CDR3. The variable domain in full, with the rest retrieved from reference TRBV30 and TRBJ1-6, is SQTIHQWPATLVQPVGSPLSLECTVEGTSNPNLYWYRQAAGRGLQLLFYSVGIGQISSEVPQNLSASRPQDRQFILSSKKLLLSDSGFYLCAWRSSYNSPLHFGNGTRLTVT.

This clonotype was counted ten times or more. The chain employs TRBV3-1 and TRBJ1-3; 10 bases line up with TRBD1. The CDR3 is 16 amino acids. The trim removed 4 bases at V and 0 bases at J, leaving 3 bases unmatched. Germline loops: CDR1 LGHDT, CDR2 YNNKEL (reference sequence). The CDR3 DNA reads as TGTGCCAGCAGCCTGACAGGGGGCACCTCTGGAAACACCATATATTTT. Translating gives CASSLTGGTSGNTIYF. The variable domain in full, completed from reference TRBV3-1 and TRBJ1-3, reads DTAVSQTPKYLVTQMGNDKSIKCEQNLGHDTMYWYKQDSKKFLKIMFSYNNKELIINETVPNRFSPKSPDKAHLNLHINSLELGDSAVYFCASSLTGGTSGNTIYFGEGSWLTVV.

The rearrangement joins TRBV10-1 to TRBJ2-3; 10 bases agree with TRBD2. V lost 1 base and J lost 6; bases outside the gene matches: 7. This CDR3 region has 16 residues. CDR1 WNHNN and CDR2 SYGVQD come from the germline V gene (reference sequence). The CDR3 sequence: CASSEWASGGSDTQYF. The DNA for the CDR3 is TGCGCCAGCAGTGAGTGGGCTAGCGGGGGATCTGATACGCAGTATTTT.

The chain has TRBV7-2 and TRBJ1-2, with D possibly TRBD1 on 5 matching bases. The germline V gene encodes CDR1 SGHTA and CDR2 FQGNSA. The germline V and J ends were trimmed by 5 bases and 4 bases, with 11 bases remaining between them. The CDR3 contains 13 residues. The CDR3 nucleotides read TGTGCCAGCAGCACGGACATCAGCTATGGCTACACCTTC. Its translation is CASSTDISYGYTF.

This clonotype was detected many times. The rearrangement joins TRBV5-6 to TRBJ2-7; either TRBD1 or TRBD2 may supply D (5 bases each). Germline V gene sequence: CDR1 SGHDT, CDR2 YYEEEE. This CDR3 has 15 residues. V lost 4 bases, J lost 5 bases, and 19 bases lay in between. CDR3 region: CASSLPSKWGHEQYF. The CDR3 DNA sequence: TGTGCCAGCAGCCTCCCTTCGAAGTGGGGACACGAGCAGTACTTC.

This clonotype has ten or more counts. The J gene is TRBJ2-7, the V gene TRBV7-3; D not certain. The CDR3 length is 13 residues. Trimming left V 2 bases short and J 6 bases short, with 11 bases between. CDR1 is SGHTA and CDR2 is FQGTGA in the germline V gene. CDR3 residues: CASSLGPKLEQYF. CDR3 coding DNA: TGTGCCAGCAGCTTAGGGCCAAAGCTCGAGCAGTACTTC.

This clonotype has only a few counts. The chain has TRBV19 and TRBJ2-6; TRBD2 matches 7 bases. The V gene's germline CDR1 is LNHDA and CDR2 SQIVND (reference sequence). This CDR3 has 10 residues. J gave up 13 bases and V 11 bases, and 5 bases lay outside the gene matches. The CDR3 sequence is CAGKGLVLTF. The CDR3 nucleotides are TGTGCCGGAAAGGGACTAGTCCTGACTTTC.

This clonotype came up many times. The genes are TRBV4-3 and TRBJ2-2; D gene unclear. The CDR3 has 14 amino acids. V was pared by 4 bases and J by 5 bases, with 11 bases between. Germline-derived CDR1 and CDR2 are LGHNA and YSLEER. The CDR3 sequence: CASSPGHATGELFF. In DNA, the CDR3 is TGCGCCAGCAGCCCCGGTCACGCAACCGGGGAGCTGTTTTTT.

In regard to this clonotype: This sequence may be a read error, since a much larger clone differs from it by one base. The chain recombines TRBV20-1 with TRBJ1-5; TRBD1 might be the D (5 bases). The CDR3 length is 15 residues. V shed 1 base and J shed 5 bases, with 15 bases lying between them. The germline CDR1 and CDR2 sequences are DFQATT and SNEGSKA (reference sequence). Here the CDR3 reads CSARGQTGQDQPQHF. The CDR3 DNA sequence: TGCAGTGCTAGAGGGCAAACTGGACAAGATCAGCCCCAGCATTTT.

A remark on this clonotype: In this CDR3 the conserved last residue, phenylalanine or tryptophan, is missing, so a read error is likely. The chain has TRBV9 and TRBJ1-6; D might be TRBD1 (6 bases). Germline V gene lookup returns CDR1 SGDLS and CDR2 YYNGEE. V lost 0 bases and J lost 10, with 8 bases in between. The CDR3 runs to 13 residues. The CDR3 loop reads CASSVGQASPLHS. The CDR3 DNA sequence: TGTGCCAGCAGCGTAGGACAGGCATCACCCCTCCACTCT.

The table lists this clonotype with many counts. The CDR3 nucleotides are TGTGCCAGCAGCCACTCGCGGACTAGTCTCCTCCCTCGAGACAATGAGCAGTTCTTC. Amino acid sequence: CASSHSRTSLLPRDNEQFF. V usage is TRBV7-2 and J usage is TRBJ2-1; 7 nucleotides line up with TRBD2. This CDR3 is 19 amino acids long. Germline V gives CDR1 SGHTA, CDR2 FQGNSA. V shed 5 bases and J 5 bases; nucleotides not matched to a gene: 21.

In this sample, this clonotype turned up many times. The V call is TRBV19, the J call TRBJ1-3; a possible D gene is TRBD1 (5 bases). This CDR3 contains 15 residues. V was trimmed by 11 bases and J by 0 bases, leaving 17 bases between them. Looked up from germline, CDR1 is LNHDA and CDR2 is SQIVND (reference sequence). The CDR3 reads CALPWGSSSGNTIYF. The DNA of the CDR3 is TGTGCCCTACCTTGGGGGTCGAGCTCTGGAAACACCATATATTTT.

This clonotype was detected only a few times. Given a much more abundant clone one base away, this may be a read error. The chain links TRBV20-1 to TRBJ2-5, with TRBD1 as a possible D gene (6 bases). Germline assignment: CDR1 DFQATT and CDR2 SNEGSKA (reference sequence). The CDR3 has 12 amino acids. This CDR3 reads CSAREPQGTPYF. DNA of the CDR3: TGCAGTGCTAGAGAACCCCAGGGGACCCCGTACTTC.